One sample yielded the 30 T cell receptor beta chains listed below, sequenced in a study of Graves' ophthalmopathy and Graves' hyperthyroidism. TCR beta CDR3 amplification used RNA transcripts. The authors performed first-round RT-PCR with HTBI primers and then a second-round multiplex PCR. TCRdb used MiXCR to reprocess the multiplex PCR reads, holding one entry per CDR3 protein. The table has 1 million to 1.3 million distinct CDR3 sequences, 35% to 40% seen once. Sequenced input: peripheral blood or thyroid tissue (not recorded which). Receptors were obtained from an adult man with Graves' hyperthyroidism.

The chain has TRBV10-3 and TRBJ2-5; 8 bases fit TRBD1. There are 14 residues in the CDR3. After removal of 8 bases from V and 5 bases from J, the junction contained 10 bases not matched to a gene. CDR1 and CDR2 (germline): ENHRY, SYGVKD. The chain's CDR3 is CAIGSRTGIETQYF. CDR3 sequence (DNA): TGTGCCATCGGCTCGCGGACAGGGATCGAGACCCAGTACTTC.

The table lists this clonotype with a few counts. The chain joins TRBV29-1 to TRBJ2-7, with TRBD2 matching 8 bases. The V segment lost 0 bases and the J segment 4 bases; nucleotides outside the gene matches: 11. The CDR3 runs to 16 residues. Germline values: CDR1 SQVTM, CDR2 ANQGSEA. CDR3 protein: CSVEEGNSGVLYEQYF. CDR3 nucleotide sequence: TGCAGCGTTGAAGAGGGGAATAGCGGGGTCTTATACGAGCAGTACTTC.

This clonotype occurred many times. V usage is TRBV7-7 and J usage is TRBJ2-5; 9 nucleotides agree with TRBD1. CDR3 length: 14 amino acids. The germline gives CDR1 SSHAT, CDR2 FNYEAQ (reference sequence). The trim removed 5 bases at V and 4 bases at J, leaving 5 bases unmatched. CDR3 loop: CASSRRQGGETQYF. CDR3 nucleotide sequence: TGTGCCAGCAGCAGGAGACAGGGGGGAGAGACCCAGTACTTC.

As concerns this clonotype: This may be a read error: a much more frequent sequence differs by one nucleotide. As DNA, the CDR3 is TGTGCCAGCAGCCCCTTGACCCCGGGACTAGCGTCTTACGAGCAGTACTTC. Protein product: CASSPLTPGLASYEQYF. The genes are TRBV9 and TRBJ2-7, with 10 bases matching TRBD2. After removal of 4 bases from V and 4 bases from J, the junction contained 14 bases not matched to a gene. The CDR3 totals 17 residues. The germline V gene encodes CDR1 SGDLS and CDR2 YYNGEE.

This clonotype has a count of ten or more. The rearrangement links TRBV12-3 or TRBV12-4 to TRBJ2-5; D uncertain. V lost 6 bases, J lost 5 bases, and 13 bases lay in between. The CDR3 length is 13 residues. The CDR3 region has the DNA TGTGCCAGCAGACCCTCGGGCTCGGAGACCCAGTACTTC. This encodes CASRPSGSETQYF.

This clonotype was found many times. This chain connects TRBV29-1 to TRBJ2-5; no definite D call. The CDR3 extends over 13 amino acids. Germline assignment: CDR1 SQVTM and CDR2 ANQGSEA. Trimming removed 3 bases from V and 1 base from J, with 9 bases in between. The DNA for the CDR3 is TGCAGCGTTGATCTGTCAGTCCAAGAGACCCAGTACTTC. This codes for CSVDLSVQETQYF.

This clonotype was counted ten times or more. DNA for the CDR3: TGTGCCATCAGTGGAGTACAGGGACTTTCTAACTATGGCTACACCTTC. Its translation is CAISGVQGLSNYGYTF. The chain recombines TRBV10-3 with TRBJ1-2; D is possibly TRBD1 (6 bases). The CDR3 is 16 amino acids. The ends were cut back, 4 bases at V and 0 bases at J, with 15 bases in the middle. Germline values: CDR1 ENHRY, CDR2 SYGVKD.

This clonotype has only a few counts. The chain links TRBV5-8 to TRBJ1-1; D ambiguous. Deletions cut 2 bases from V and 4 bases from J, with 9 bases between. Per germline, CDR1 SGHTS and CDR2 YDEGEE. The CDR3 is 13 amino acids. The CDR3 region is CASSFWAFTEAFF. Here the CDR3 DNA reads TGTGCCAGCAGCTTCTGGGCATTCACTGAAGCTTTCTTT.

This clonotype was seen ten or more times. This chain connects TRBV10-3 to TRBJ1-2; 7 nucleotides line up with TRBD1. The CDR3 is 14 amino acids. The germline V gene has CDR1 ENHRY and CDR2 SYGVKD. V lost 6 bases to trimming and J lost 7 bases; unmatched junction nucleotides: 11. The CDR3 coding sequence is TGTGCCATCAGGGGACAGCAACAAGTGCGTGGCTACACCTTC. Protein product: CAIRGQQQVRGYTF.

The rearrangement links TRBV7-2 to TRBJ2-5; D remains unclear. The CDR3 runs to 14 residues. Germline V gives CDR1 SGHTA, CDR2 FQGNSA. Trimming took off 5 bases at V and 7 bases at J, with 17 bases between the two ends. The CDR3 sequence is CASSRGRDLVTQYF. As DNA, the CDR3 is TGTGCCAGCAGCCGAGGACGTGACTTGGTGACCCAGTACTTC.

This clonotype was seen a single time. V and J are TRBV7-8 and TRBJ2-3; TRBD2 might be the D (5 bases). This CDR3 is 15 amino acids long. V lost 4 bases and J 0 bases, leaving 11 bases between the germline ends. The germline CDR1 and CDR2 sequences are SGHVS and FQNEAQ. The CDR3 DNA sequence: TGTGCCAGCAGCTCGCCTGGCGGGAGCACAGATACGCAGTATTTT. Translated, it gives CASSSPGGSTDTQYF.

This clonotype was picked up a small number of times. A much larger clone lies a single base off, so this may be a read error. DNA for the CDR3: TGTGCCAGCAGCCCACTGGGCAGGGGTGATTCACCCCTCCACTTT. Amino acids: CASSPLGRGDSPLHF. This sequence joins TRBV9 and TRBJ1-6, with D tentatively TRBD1 (6 bases). The CDR3 is 15 residues long. Trimming shortened V by 4 bases and J by 8 bases, and 16 bases separated the two germline ends. Germline CDR1 and CDR2: SGDLS and YYNGEE.

The V call is TRBV10-3, the J call TRBJ1-2; D is unresolved. V was shortened by 5 bases and J by 8 bases, with 12 bases between the two germline ends. This CDR3 comprises 12 residues. Germline V gene data show CDR1 as ENHRY and CDR2 as SYGVKD. CDR3 in DNA: TGTGCCATCAGTTTTTCTTTGGGAGGCTACACCTTC. Translated: CAISFSLGGYTF.

This clonotype was seen a handful of times. The chain couples TRBV10-3 to TRBJ1-1; 8 nucleotides align to TRBD1. In germline, CDR1 is ENHRY, CDR2 SYGVKD. CDR3 size: 13 residues. V shed 10 bases and J 4 bases; nucleotides not matched to a gene: 8. CDR3 nucleotide sequence: TGTGCCAGCCTCCGCACAGGGGGCACTGAAGCTTTCTTT. Protein sequence: CASLRTGGTEAFF.

A note on this clonotype: A read error may be the cause here, since a much bigger clone is one base away. The chain employs TRBV14 and TRBJ1-1; maybe TRBD1 (5 bases). CDR1 and CDR2 from the germline V gene are SGHDN and FVKESK. The CDR3 contains 15 residues. V lost 4 bases, J lost 7 bases, and 19 bases lay in between. CDR3 sequence (DNA): TGTGCCAGCAGCCCATGGCCCGTGGGACCGTATGAAGCTTTCTTT. Amino acids: CASSPWPVGPYEAFF.

The chain joins TRBV11-1 to TRBJ1-1; D remains ambiguous. V dropped 0 bases and J dropped 3 bases, with 17 bases sitting between them. The CDR3 is 17 residues long. Germline loops: CDR1 SGHAT, CDR2 FQDESV (reference sequence). The CDR3 region has the DNA TGTGCCAGCAGCTTAGCCACGGGCCTGCAACGGCACACTGAAGCTTTCTTT. As protein: CASSLATGLQRHTEAFF.

This clonotype occurred many times. DNA for the CDR3: TGTGCCAGCAGCTTAAGCGTAGTTAACTACTACGAGCAGTACTTC. It encodes CASSLSVVNYYEQYF. The chain carries TRBV13 and TRBJ2-7; no clear D. V lost 2 bases to trimming and J lost 3 bases, with 14 bases between them. This CDR3 is 15 amino acids long. Germline assignment: CDR1 PRHDT and CDR2 FYEKMQ (reference sequence).

With respect to this clonotype: The junction departs from germline at one end; a sequencing error may be responsible. The rearrangement joins TRBV10-2 to TRBJ1-6; D possibly corresponds to TRBD1 (5 bases). The CDR3 is made up of 15 amino acids. Germline V lookup: CDR1 WSHSY, CDR2 SAAADI. The CDR3 spells CASSDGPGSNSPLHF. The CDR3 nucleotides are TGTGCCAGCAGTGACGGGCCAGGGTCCAACTCACCCCTCCACTTT.

This clonotype was counted at least ten times. The chain joins TRBV12-3 or TRBV12-4 to TRBJ2-7; perhaps TRBD2 as D (5 bases). Trimming cost V 6 bases and J 0 bases, with 9 bases left between them. The CDR3 runs to 13 residues. The CDR3 spells CASRADASYEQYF. In nucleotides, the CDR3 is TGTGCCAGCAGAGCGGACGCCTCCTACGAGCAGTACTTC.

This clonotype was counted many times. The V and J genes are TRBV7-9 and TRBJ2-5; D assignment may be TRBD1 or TRBD2 (5 bases each). CDR3 length equals 13 residues. Trimming pared 1 base from V and 6 bases from J, leaving 9 bases between. Germline CDR1 and CDR2: SEHNR and FQNEAQ (reference sequence). CDR3 protein: CASSLGGAQTQYF. The CDR3 bases are TGTGCCAGCAGCTTAGGAGGGGCGCAGACCCAGTACTTC.

Ten or more counts support this clonotype. V gene TRBV2 combines with J gene TRBJ1-5, with D perhaps matching TRBD1 (5 bases). The CDR3 sequence is 14 residues long. Looked up from germline, CDR1 is SNHLY and CDR2 is FYNNEI. V lost 5 bases and J 6 bases, leaving 14 bases between the germline ends. CDR3 region: CASSSRQGTQPQHF. In DNA form, the CDR3 reads TGTGCCAGCAGTTCACGGCAGGGTACTCAGCCCCAGCATTTT. The full variable domain, in which reference TRBV2 and TRBJ1-5 provide the parts outside the CDR3, is EPEVTQTPSHQVTQMGQEVILRCVPISNHLYFYWYRQILGQKVEFLVSFYNNEISEKSEIFDDQFSVERPDGSNFTLKIRSTKLEDSAMYFCASSSRQGTQPQHFGDGTRLSIL.

This chain links TRBV12-3 or TRBV12-4 with TRBJ1-1; D is possibly TRBD1 (5 bases). The CDR3 length is 15 residues. With 3 bases removed from V and 6 bases from J, the gap between germline ends came to 17 bases. The chain's CDR3 is CASSFFFRRGAEAFF. CDR3 nucleotides: TGTGCCAGCAGTTTTTTTTTCAGGAGGGGCGCTGAAGCTTTCTTT.

This clonotype has more than one count but fewer than ten. The chain couples TRBV20-1 to TRBJ2-5; 9 bases fit TRBD1. With 3 bases clipped from V and 5 bases from J, the junction kept 7 bases outside the gene matches. The CDR3 loop spans 14 amino acids. From germline, CDR1 is DFQATT and CDR2 SNEGSKA (reference sequence). The CDR3 coding sequence is TGCAGTGCTAGTTCTACAGGGGGCCTGGAGACCCAGTACTTC. Protein: CSASSTGGLETQYF.

This clonotype has only one observation. V gene TRBV29-1 combines with J gene TRBJ1-1; D is unclear. Germline lookup yields CDR1 SQVTM and CDR2 ANQGSEA. The CDR3 covers 11 residues. The V end was cut by 7 bases, the J end by 3 bases, with 9 bases between. The CDR3 nucleotides read TGCAGCGCCGGGGTGGACACTGAAGCTTTCTTT. Residues: CSAGVDTEAFF.

This rearrangement joins TRBV4-1 to TRBJ2-2; D is unclear. There are 13 residues in the CDR3. The germline V gene has CDR1 MGHRA and CDR2 YSYEKL. V lost 1 base, J lost 8 bases, and 8 bases lay in between. This CDR3 is CASSQAYEGELFF. In DNA form, the CDR3 reads TGCGCCAGCAGCCAAGCTTACGAGGGGGAGCTGTTTTTT.

This clonotype was recorded at least ten times. The rearrangement links TRBV2 to TRBJ2-2, with D maybe TRBD1 (5 bases). V was pared by 6 bases and J by 0 bases, with 14 bases between. The CDR3 extends over 16 amino acids. Germline lookup yields CDR1 SNHLY and CDR2 FYNNEI. CDR3 sequence (DNA): TGTGCCAGCAGGGAGACACAGGTTTCGAACACCGGGGAGCTGTTTTTT. Protein sequence: CASRETQVSNTGELFF.

With regard to this clonotype: A much larger clone lies a single base off, so this may be a read error. The chain joins TRBV5-1 to TRBJ2-7, with D unresolved. The CDR3 runs 13 residues. CDR1 and CDR2 (germline): SGHRS, YFSETQ. Trimming took off 4 bases at V and 0 bases at J, with 8 bases between the two ends. The CDR3 sequence: CASSPDPSYEQYF. The CDR3 DNA is TGCGCCAGCAGCCCAGACCCCTCCTACGAGCAGTACTTC. Full variable domain (remainder filled in from reference TRBV5-1 and TRBJ2-7): KAGVTQTPRYLIKTRGQQVTLSCSPISGHRSVSWYQQTPGQGLQFLFEYFSETQRNKGNFPGRFSGRQFSNSRSEMNVSTLELGDSALYLCASSPDPSYEQYFGPGTRLTVT.

There are many counts of this clonotype. The rearrangement links TRBV9 to TRBJ2-5, with 10 bases identical to TRBD2. The V and J ends lost 3 bases and 4 bases, in that order; junction bases with no gene match: 9. There are 16 residues in the CDR3. The germline CDR1 and CDR2 sequences are SGDLS and YYNGEE. The CDR3 DNA is TGTGCCAGCAGCGACCCCCCTAGCGGGAGAGGAGAGACCCAGTACTTC. It translates to CASSDPPSGRGETQYF.

V is TRBV7-9 and J is TRBJ2-2, with D perhaps TRBD1 (5 bases). Trimming shortened V by 5 bases and J by 0 bases, and 13 bases separated the two germline ends. This CDR3 spans 16 amino acids. Germline V lookup: CDR1 SEHNR, CDR2 FQNEAQ (reference sequence). The CDR3 here is CASSGWGHPNTGELFF. CDR3 bases: TGTGCCAGCAGCGGATGGGGCCATCCGAACACCGGGGAGCTGTTTTTT.

This clonotype was detected a few times. V usage is TRBV5-4 and J usage is TRBJ1-5; no firm D call. The CDR3 is made up of 18 amino acids. Germline V gene data show CDR1 as SGHNT and CDR2 as YYREEE (reference sequence). Deletions cut 0 bases from V and 0 bases from J, with 16 bases between. Here the CDR3 DNA reads TGTGCCAGCAGCTTGGGAGGATCACGCCCCTCTAGCAATCAGCCCCAGCATTTT. Its protein product is CASSLGGSRPSSNQPQHF.